The subject of this entry is one T cell receptor (beta chain). This sample was taken from a study of blood T cell repertoires in COVID-19. Study background: Whether acute or convalescent, the COVID-19 samples came from the United States, Italy and Spain. From T cells, B-cell-depleted T cells, or PBMCs came the material, which was cDNA or gDNA.

Per the study methods: The authors estimated nucleated cell counts from reference gene primer amplification. The data were produced by immunoSEQ multiplex PCR, yet TCRdb's version contains in-frame clones alone and is incomplete. V, J and clone size are taken as reported in that table, and D and trimming were inferred from the DNA itself. The sample holds 150,000 to 200,000 clones, 60% to 85% seen once. CDR1 LGHNA and CDR2 YNFKEQ come from the germline V gene. This CDR3 comprises 16 residues. V shed 1 base, J shed 3 bases, and the junction held 1 base outside the gene matches. The chain links TRBV4-2 to TRBJ1-4; the match to TRBD1 covers 11 bases. The sequenced sample was peripheral blood. The receptor was isolated from a man in his sixties with acute or convalescent COVID-19. DNA of the CDR3: TGTGCCAGCAGCCAAGCGGGACAGGGGGCTAATGAAAAACTGTTTTTT. Translation gives CASSQAGQGANEKLFF.